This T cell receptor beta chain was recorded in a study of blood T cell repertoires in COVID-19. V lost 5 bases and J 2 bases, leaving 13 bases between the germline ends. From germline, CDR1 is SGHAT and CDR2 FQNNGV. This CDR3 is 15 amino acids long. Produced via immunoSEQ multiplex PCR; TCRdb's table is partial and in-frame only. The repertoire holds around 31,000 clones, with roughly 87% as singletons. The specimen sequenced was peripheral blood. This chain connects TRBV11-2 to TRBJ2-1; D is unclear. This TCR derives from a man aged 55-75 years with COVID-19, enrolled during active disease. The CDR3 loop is CASSPLALTYNEQFF. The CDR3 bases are TGTGCCAGCAGCCCATTAGCTCTAACCTACAATGAGCAGTTCTTC.